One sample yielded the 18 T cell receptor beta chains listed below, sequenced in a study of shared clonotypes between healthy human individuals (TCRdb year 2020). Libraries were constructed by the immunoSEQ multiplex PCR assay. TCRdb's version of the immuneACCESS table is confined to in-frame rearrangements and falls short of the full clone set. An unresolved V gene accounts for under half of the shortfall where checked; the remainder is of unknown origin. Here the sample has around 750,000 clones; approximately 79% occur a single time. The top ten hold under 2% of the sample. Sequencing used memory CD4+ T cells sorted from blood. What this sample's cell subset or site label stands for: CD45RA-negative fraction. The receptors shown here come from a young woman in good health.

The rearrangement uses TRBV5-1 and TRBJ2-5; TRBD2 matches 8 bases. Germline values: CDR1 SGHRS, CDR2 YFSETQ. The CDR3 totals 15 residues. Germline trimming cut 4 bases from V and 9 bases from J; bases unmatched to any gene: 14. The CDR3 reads CASSDAISGNGAQYF. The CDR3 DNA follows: TGCGCCAGCAGCGACGCTATTAGCGGGAACGGGGCCCAGTACTTC.

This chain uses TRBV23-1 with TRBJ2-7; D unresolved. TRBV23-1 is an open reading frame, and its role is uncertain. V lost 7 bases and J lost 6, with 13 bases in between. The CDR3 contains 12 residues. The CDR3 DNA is TGCGCCAGCACCCATGGGTTGCTCGAGCAGTACTTC. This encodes CASTHGLLEQYF.

The CDR3 DNA follows: TGTGCCAGCAGCCAAGCTGGGGGAGCTAATGAAAAACTGTTTTTT. This codes for CASSQAGGANEKLFF. The V call is TRBV4-2, the J call TRBJ1-4; the D gene is possibly TRBD1 (5 bases). The V end was cut by 1 base, the J end by 3 bases, with 9 bases between. Germline CDR1 is LGHNA and CDR2 is YNFKEQ. This CDR3 is 15 amino acids long.

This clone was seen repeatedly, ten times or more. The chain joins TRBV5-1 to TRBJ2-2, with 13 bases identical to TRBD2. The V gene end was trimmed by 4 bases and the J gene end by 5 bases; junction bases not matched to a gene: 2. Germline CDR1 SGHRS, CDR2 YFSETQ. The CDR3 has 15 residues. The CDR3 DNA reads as TGCGCCAGCAGCGGACTAGCGGGAGAAACCGGGGAGCTGTTTTTT. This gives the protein CASSGLAGETGELFF. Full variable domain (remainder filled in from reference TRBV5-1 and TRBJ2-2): KAGVTQTPRYLIKTRGQQVTLSCSPISGHRSVSWYQQTPGQGLQFLFEYFSETQRNKGNFPGRFSGRQFSNSRSEMNVSTLELGDSALYLCASSGLAGETGELFFGEGSRLTVL.

CDR3 region: CASSQDHTGTDTQYF. Here the CDR3 DNA reads TGCGCCAGCAGCCAAGACCATACTGGCACAGATACGCAGTATTTT. The rearrangement uses TRBV4-1 and TRBJ2-3; D is uncertain. Germline V gene lookup returns CDR1 MGHRA and CDR2 YSYEKL. V lost 0 bases and J lost 1, with 8 bases in between. The CDR3 loop spans 15 amino acids.

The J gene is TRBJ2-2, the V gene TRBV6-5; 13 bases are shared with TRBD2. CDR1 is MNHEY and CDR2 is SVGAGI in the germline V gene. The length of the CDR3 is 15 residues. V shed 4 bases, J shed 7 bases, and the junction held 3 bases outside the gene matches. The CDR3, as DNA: TGTGCCAGCAGTTCACTAGCGGGAGGGAACGGGGAGCTGTTTTTT. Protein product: CASSSLAGGNGELFF.

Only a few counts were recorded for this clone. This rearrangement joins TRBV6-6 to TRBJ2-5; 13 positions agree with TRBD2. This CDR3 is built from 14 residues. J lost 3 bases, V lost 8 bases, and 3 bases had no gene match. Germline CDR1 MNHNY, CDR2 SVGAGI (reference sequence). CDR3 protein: CASGTSGREETQYF. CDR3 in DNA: TGTGCCAGCGGAACTAGCGGGAGGGAAGAGACCCAGTACTTC.

Here the CDR3 DNA reads TGTGCCATCAGTGAAGGGCGCCCGGAGCAGTTCTTC. This sequence encodes CAISEGRPEQFF. V usage is TRBV10-3 and J usage is TRBJ2-1; no reliable D call. Germline CDR1 is ENHRY and CDR2 is SYGVKD. CDR3 length equals 12 residues. V was pared by 3 bases and J by 10 bases, with 10 bases between.

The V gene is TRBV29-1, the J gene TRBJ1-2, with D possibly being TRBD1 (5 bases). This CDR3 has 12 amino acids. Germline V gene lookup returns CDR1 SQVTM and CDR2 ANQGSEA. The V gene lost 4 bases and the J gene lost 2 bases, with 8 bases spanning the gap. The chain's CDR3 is CSVGQNNYGYTF. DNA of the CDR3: TGCAGCGTTGGACAGAACAACTATGGCTACACCTTC.

The CDR3 DNA reads as TGTGCCAGTGGAGATCCGGGACAGGGAAACTATGGCTACACCTTC. Protein sequence: CASGDPGQGNYGYTF. This chain connects TRBV28 to TRBJ1-2; 9 bases line up with TRBD1. Trimming removed 9 bases from V and 2 bases from J; junction bases left unmatched: 10. The CDR3 covers 15 residues. CDR1 is MDHEN and CDR2 is SYDVKM in the germline V gene.

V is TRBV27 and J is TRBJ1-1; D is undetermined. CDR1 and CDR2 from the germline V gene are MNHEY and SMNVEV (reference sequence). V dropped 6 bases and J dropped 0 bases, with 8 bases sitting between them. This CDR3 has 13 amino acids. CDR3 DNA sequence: TGTGCCAGCAGGACTAGGATGAACACTGAAGCTTTCTTT. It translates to CASRTRMNTEAFF.

The CDR3 reads CATKEGRNTEAFF. Here the CDR3 DNA reads TGCGCCACCAAGGAGGGGAGGAACACTGAAGCTTTCTTT. The V gene is TRBV5-1, the J gene TRBJ1-1; D is possibly TRBD1 (5 bases). This CDR3 has 13 amino acids. CDR1 is SGHRS and CDR2 is YFSETQ in the germline V gene. Trimming shortened V by 9 bases and J by 1 base, and 13 bases separated the two germline ends.

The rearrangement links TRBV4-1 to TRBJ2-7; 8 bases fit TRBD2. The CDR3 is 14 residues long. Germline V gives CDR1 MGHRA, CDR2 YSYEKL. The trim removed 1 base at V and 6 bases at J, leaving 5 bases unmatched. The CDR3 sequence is CASSQVSGSPEQYF. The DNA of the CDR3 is TGCGCCAGCAGCCAAGTCAGCGGGAGCCCCGAGCAGTACTTC.

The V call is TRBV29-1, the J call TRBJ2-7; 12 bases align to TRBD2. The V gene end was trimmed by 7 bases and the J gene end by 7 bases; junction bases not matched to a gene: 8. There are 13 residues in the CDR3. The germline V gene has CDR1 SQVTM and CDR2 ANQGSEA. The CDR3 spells CSARTSGTGEQYF. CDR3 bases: TGCAGCGCGAGGACTAGCGGGACTGGAGAGCAGTACTTC.

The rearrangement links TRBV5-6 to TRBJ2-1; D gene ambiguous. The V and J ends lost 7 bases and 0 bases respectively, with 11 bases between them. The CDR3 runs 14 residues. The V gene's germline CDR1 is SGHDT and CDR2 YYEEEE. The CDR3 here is CASLRGFSYNEQFF. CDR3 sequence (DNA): TGTGCCAGCCTTCGAGGTTTCTCCTACAATGAGCAGTTCTTC.

Written as DNA, the CDR3 is TGTGCCATCAGTGAGAGCTGGGCGCCCTACGAGCAGTACTTC. Its protein product is CAISESWAPYEQYF. This sequence joins TRBV10-3 and TRBJ2-7; D ambiguous. V dropped 2 bases and J dropped 2 bases, with 10 bases sitting between them. Germline CDR1 and CDR2: ENHRY and SYGVKD. The CDR3 is made up of 14 amino acids.

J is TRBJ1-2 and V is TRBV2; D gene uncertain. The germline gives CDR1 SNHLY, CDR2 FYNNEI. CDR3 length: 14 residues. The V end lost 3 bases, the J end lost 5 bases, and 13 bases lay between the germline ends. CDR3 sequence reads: CASSEGRLSYGYTF. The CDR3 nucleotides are TGTGCCAGCAGTGAGGGCAGGTTGTCATATGGCTACACCTTC.

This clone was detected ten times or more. The DNA for the CDR3 is TGTGCCACGAGGACCCGAGGGGGCATGAACACTGAAGCTTTCTTT. This encodes CATRTRGGMNTEAFF. This rearrangement joins TRBV13 to TRBJ1-1; 7 bases agree with TRBD1. V was pared by 10 bases and J by 0 bases, with 11 bases of the junction left unmatched. Germline loops: CDR1 PRHDT, CDR2 FYEKMQ (reference sequence). The CDR3 is 15 residues long.